The 28 T cell receptor beta chains below all came from one sample that was sequenced in a study of T cell changes during pregnancy in multiple sclerosis. Profiled with immunoSEQ multiplex PCR; TCRdb holds only in-frame clones, not every one. Of about 36,000 clones listed, more than 70% were seen once; the top ten hold about 0.58%. Material: CD4+ T cells from peripheral blood mononuclear cells, obtained in the first trimester of pregnancy. Every receptor here comes from a female donor with multiple sclerosis, enrolled in a pregnancy study.

V and J are TRBV14 and TRBJ2-5; 10 nucleotides agree with TRBD2. The CDR3 length is 15 residues. V lost 1 base and J lost 2; bases outside the gene matches: 1. Germline CDR1 SGHDN, CDR2 FVKESK. The CDR3 region is CASSQASGSQETQYF. The CDR3, as DNA: TGTGCCAGCAGCCAAGCTAGCGGGAGTCAAGAGACCCAGTACTTC.

This chain links TRBV7-8 with TRBJ1-4, with 8 bases identical to TRBD1. V trimming: 5 bases; J trimming: 10 bases; junction bases outside the gene matches: 15. Germline V gene lookup returns CDR1 SGHVS and CDR2 FQNEAQ. The CDR3 consists of 16 residues. The CDR3: CASSPFTGGGMGKLFF. For the CDR3, the DNA is TGTGCCAGCAGCCCCTTTACAGGGGGGGGGATGGGAAAACTGTTTTTT. Looking up the rest from reference TRBV7-8 and TRBJ1-4 gives the full variable domain: GAGVSQSPRYKVAKRGQDVALRCDPISGHVSLFWYQQALGQGPEFLTYFQNEAQLDKSGLPSDRFFAERPEGSVSTLKIQRTQQEDSAVYLCASSPFTGGGMGKLFFGSGTQLSVL.

This clone appeared a single time. V gene TRBV5-1 combines with J gene TRBJ2-7, with 7 bases that match TRBD1. The CDR3 length is 17 residues. Germline V gives CDR1 SGHRS, CDR2 YFSETQ. After removal of 4 bases from V and 0 bases from J, the junction contained 13 bases not matched to a gene. CDR3 sequence: CASSPRATGSLSYEQYF. CDR3 nucleotide sequence: TGCGCCAGCAGCCCGAGGGCGACAGGGTCCCTCTCCTACGAGCAGTACTTC.

The gene calls are TRBV9 and TRBJ2-2; D is undetermined. Germline CDR1 and CDR2: SGDLS and YYNGEE. The length of the CDR3 is 14 residues. The germline V and J ends were trimmed by 0 bases and 4 bases, with 7 bases remaining between them. The CDR3 coding sequence is TGTGCCAGCAGCGTAGCTCCCCTCACCGGGGAGCTGTTTTTT. Protein product: CASSVAPLTGELFF.

V is TRBV13 and J is TRBJ1-5, with a weak D call TRBD1 (5 bases). Germline assignment: CDR1 PRHDT and CDR2 FYEKMQ (reference sequence). V was clipped by 7 bases and J by 7 bases, with 17 bases between them. The CDR3 covers 14 residues. CDR3 in DNA: TGTGCCAGCACAAGAGGACGGGGGGGGCAGCCCCAGCATTTT. Encoded protein: CASTRGRGGQPQHF.

This clone was observed a single time. This sequence joins TRBV4-2 and TRBJ2-1; 13 nucleotides agree with TRBD2. The CDR3 loop spans 15 amino acids. CDR1 and CDR2 (germline): LGHNA, YNFKEQ. Losses at the gene ends were 4 bases for V and 8 bases for J; bases not matched to a gene: 5. The CDR3: CASSLGTSGIYEQFF. CDR3 coding DNA: TGTGCCAGCAGCCTCGGGACTAGCGGGATCTATGAGCAGTTCTTC.

The rearrangement uses TRBV6-4 and TRBJ2-1; 8 positions agree with TRBD1. Germline CDR1 reads MRHNA; CDR2 reads SNTAGT. The V and J ends lost 4 bases and 9 bases, in that order; junction bases with no gene match: 5. This CDR3 comprises 13 residues. The CDR3 reads CASSGQGAGEQFF. The CDR3 region has the DNA TGTGCCAGCAGTGGTCAGGGGGCGGGTGAGCAGTTCTTC.

There are a few counts of this clone. The gene calls are TRBV9 and TRBJ1-1, with D hard to call. V was clipped by 0 bases and J by 1 base, with 7 bases between them. CDR1 is SGDLS, CDR2 YYNGEE, per germline. The CDR3 loop spans 14 amino acids. The CDR3 loop reads CASSVGTANTEAFF. For the CDR3, the DNA is TGTGCCAGCAGCGTAGGCACAGCGAACACTGAAGCTTTCTTT.

In this sample, this clone turned up once. The rearrangement uses TRBV7-2 and TRBJ2-7; a weak D match, TRBD2 (5 bases). CDR3 size: 12 residues. Germline V gene data show CDR1 as SGHTA and CDR2 as FQGNSA. Trimming shortened V by 1 base and J by 6 bases, and 7 bases separated the two germline ends. CDR3 coding DNA: TGTGCCAGCAGCTTAGTAGCGCCCGAGCAGTACTTC. This sequence encodes CASSLVAPEQYF. Variable domain in full (rest from reference TRBV7-2 and TRBJ2-7): GAGVSQSPSNKVTEKGKDVELRCDPISGHTALYWYRQSLGQGLEFLIYFQGNSAPDKSGLPSDRFSAERTGGSVSTLTIQRTQQEDSAVYLCASSLVAPEQYFGPGTRLTVT.

The chain combines TRBV6-1 with TRBJ1-1, with 7 bases fitting TRBD1. The V segment lost 8 bases and the J segment 3 bases; nucleotides outside the gene matches: 6. The CDR3 extends over 13 amino acids. CDR1 is MNHNS, CDR2 SASEGT, per germline. In nucleotides, the CDR3 is TGTGCCAGCGGGGAGACAGGGTACACTGAAGCTTTCTTT. Amino acids: CASGETGYTEAFF.

V gene TRBV6-1 combines with J gene TRBJ2-5; D is unclear. CDR1 MNHNS and CDR2 SASEGT come from the germline V gene. The V and J ends lost 2 bases and 1 base respectively, with 11 bases between them. This CDR3 contains 15 residues. CDR3 amino acids: CASSEMANLQETQYF. CDR3 bases: TGTGCCAGCAGTGAAATGGCCAACCTCCAAGAGACCCAGTACTTC.

This chain connects TRBV27 to TRBJ1-1; TRBD1 matches 7 bases. The germline V gene encodes CDR1 MNHEY and CDR2 SMNVEV (reference sequence). The CDR3 has 13 residues. Trimming at V came to 5 bases and at J to 6 bases, leaving 6 bases not matched to a gene. The CDR3 sequence is CASSIGQDAEAFF. The CDR3 DNA is TGTGCCAGCAGTATAGGACAGGACGCTGAAGCTTTCTTT.

The V gene is TRBV6-5, the J gene TRBJ1-4, with D possibly TRBD1 on 5 matching bases. Deletions cut 7 bases from V and 5 bases from J, with 17 bases between. This CDR3 comprises 15 residues. CDR1 and CDR2 from the germline V gene are MNHEY and SVGAGI. The CDR3 loop reads CASTLRRRGNEKLFF. The CDR3 region has the DNA TGTGCCAGCACCCTTCGACGACGGGGGAATGAAAAACTGTTTTTT.

V gene TRBV25-1 combines with J gene TRBJ2-2; 9 nucleotides line up with TRBD1. The germline CDR1 and CDR2 sequences are MGHDK and SYGVNS. The CDR3 contains 14 residues. Trimming at V came to 5 bases and at J to 3 bases, leaving 1 base not matched to a gene. Written as DNA, the CDR3 is TGTGCCAGCAGTTGGACAGGGGACACCGGGGAGCTGTTTTTT. Its translation is CASSWTGDTGELFF.

This chain links TRBV6-4 with TRBJ2-3; perhaps TRBD1 as D (6 bases). Trimming pared 4 bases from V and 3 bases from J, leaving 17 bases between. The CDR3 extends over 16 amino acids. Looked up from germline, CDR1 is MRHNA and CDR2 is SNTAGT. The CDR3 DNA sequence: TGTGCCAGCAGTGGATCTAGGACAGCTGGGACAGATACGCAGTATTTT. Protein sequence: CASSGSRTAGTDTQYF.

The V and J genes are TRBV7-2 and TRBJ2-7; 11 bases line up with TRBD2. The CDR3 is 14 amino acids. The V segment lost 2 bases and the J segment 5 bases; nucleotides outside the gene matches: 2. Per germline, CDR1 SGHTA and CDR2 FQGNSA. The CDR3 coding sequence is TGTGCCAGCAGCTTACTAGCGGGAGGCCACGAGCAGTACTTC. This gives the protein CASSLLAGGHEQYF.

This clone was detected only once. The chain couples TRBV5-1 to TRBJ2-1; 7 bases map to TRBD2. Germline V gene data show CDR1 as SGHRS and CDR2 as YFSETQ. CDR3 length equals 17 residues. V was clipped by 4 bases and J by 2 bases; unmatched bases: 12. CDR3 protein: CASSPNTGGITYNEQFF. Written as DNA, the CDR3 is TGCGCCAGCAGCCCAAATACCGGGGGGATCACCTACAATGAGCAGTTCTTC.

The chain uses TRBV2 and TRBJ2-3; 7 bases line up with TRBD1. J was trimmed by 5 bases and V by 9 bases; bases with no gene match: 2. The CDR3 consists of 11 residues. Germline assignment: CDR1 SNHLY and CDR2 FYNNEI. The CDR3 loop is CASTGEDTQYF. In DNA form, the CDR3 reads TGTGCCAGTACAGGGGAAGATACGCAGTATTTT. Based on the CDR3 plus reference TRBV2 and TRBJ2-3, the full variable domain is EPEVTQTPSHQVTQMGQEVILRCVPISNHLYFYWYRQILGQKVEFLVSFYNNEISEKSEIFDDQFSVERPDGSNFTLKIRSTKLEDSAMYFCASTGEDTQYFGPGTRLTVL.

The chain recombines TRBV9 with TRBJ2-2, with a tentative D call TRBD1 (5 bases). The CDR3 loop spans 16 amino acids. Trimming took off 4 bases at V and 0 bases at J, with 13 bases between the two ends. Germline V gene sequence: CDR1 SGDLS, CDR2 YYNGEE. CDR3 DNA: TGTGCCAGCAGCCCGACAGTTTTCGCGAACACCGGGGAGCTGTTTTTT. Protein product: CASSPTVFANTGELFF.

This clone appeared once. J is TRBJ2-7 and V is TRBV7-6, with 7 bases that match TRBD1. Germline CDR1 and CDR2: SGHVS and FNYEAQ. J was trimmed by 9 bases and V by 5 bases; bases with no gene match: 10. The length of the CDR3 is 13 residues. CDR3 bases: TGTGCCAGCAGCCCAATCACAGGGGAAGGGCAGTACTTC. Translating it yields CASSPITGEGQYF.

The rearrangement joins TRBV5-6 to TRBJ2-7; perhaps TRBD1 as D (5 bases). This CDR3 contains 12 residues. Trimming removed 3 bases at V and 6 bases at J, with 10 bases between. From germline, CDR1 is SGHDT and CDR2 YYEEEE. CDR3 sequence (DNA): TGTGCCAGCAGCTCGACAGCTCTCGAGCAGTACTTC. Translating it yields CASSSTALEQYF.

With respect to this clone: The junction and the germline gene differ at one end; a read error may be behind it. The chain joins TRBV6-1 to TRBJ1-2; 8 bases are shared with TRBD1. CDR1 is MNHNS, CDR2 SASEGT, per germline. This CDR3 comprises 14 residues. Here the CDR3 reads CASSEDRGLNGYTF. CDR3 sequence (DNA): TGTGCCAGCAGCGAAGACAGGGGACTTAATGGCTACACCTTC.

V is TRBV6-5 and J is TRBJ1-5, with D tentatively TRBD1 (6 bases). Germline V gives CDR1 MNHEY, CDR2 SVGAGI. The V end was cut by 5 bases, the J end by 4 bases, with 15 bases between. This CDR3 comprises 15 residues. The chain's CDR3 is CASSPTVRGNQPQHF. DNA of the CDR3: TGTGCCAGCAGTCCCACGGTAAGGGGGAATCAGCCCCAGCATTTT.

The chain joins TRBV7-3 to TRBJ2-2; 8 bases map to TRBD1. CDR1 and CDR2 from the germline V gene are SGHTA and FQGTGA. J was trimmed by 4 bases and V by 8 bases; bases with no gene match: 9. The CDR3 totals 15 residues. The CDR3 DNA sequence: TGTGCCAGCGAACGACAGGGGAGTGGCACCGGGGAGCTGTTTTTT. Translated, it gives CASERQGSGTGELFF.

V is TRBV7-2 and J is TRBJ2-1, with 10 bases that match TRBD2. V lost 4 bases, J lost 4 bases, and 10 bases stayed unmatched. Germline V gives CDR1 SGHTA, CDR2 FQGNSA. This CDR3 contains 17 residues. In nucleotides, the CDR3 is TGTGCCAGCAGCTCAGACCTACTAGCGGGGTATTACAATGAGCAGTTCTTC. Translation gives CASSSDLLAGYYNEQFF. Filled out from reference TRBV7-2 and TRBJ2-1, the complete variable domain reads GAGVSQSPSNKVTEKGKDVELRCDPISGHTALYWYRQSLGQGLEFLIYFQGNSAPDKSGLPSDRFSAERTGGSVSTLTIQRTQQEDSAVYLCASSSDLLAGYYNEQFFGPGTRLTVL.

DNA of the CDR3: TGTGCCAGCAAAGGACTGGTAGAATCACCCCTCCACTTT. Its protein product is CASKGLVESPLHF. The chain employs TRBV2 and TRBJ1-6, with D uncertain. V gave up 7 bases and J gave up 10 bases, with 14 bases separating them. This CDR3 is built from 13 residues. Germline lookup yields CDR1 SNHLY and CDR2 FYNNEI.

This clone was detected once. The chain uses TRBV30 and TRBJ2-7; D is ambiguous. The germline V gene encodes CDR1 GTSNPN and CDR2 SVGIG (reference sequence). Trimming removed 4 bases at V and 2 bases at J, with 12 bases between. The CDR3 totals 13 residues. In nucleotides, the CDR3 is TGTGCCTGGAATGCCTTCGAGGCCTACGAGCAGTACTTC. Translated: CAWNAFEAYEQYF. Together with reference TRBV30 and TRBJ2-7, the CDR3 gives the full variable domain: SQTIHQWPATLVQPVGSPLSLECTVEGTSNPNLYWYRQAAGRGLQLLFYSVGIGQISSEVPQNLSASRPQDRQFILSSKKLLLSDSGFYLCAWNAFEAYEQYFGPGTRLTVT.

This chain connects TRBV14 to TRBJ2-7; 7 bases agree with TRBD1. There are 15 residues in the CDR3. CDR1 SGHDN and CDR2 FVKESK come from the germline V gene. Losses at the gene ends were 3 bases for V and 0 bases for J; bases not matched to a gene: 5. This CDR3 is CASSQANRGSYEQYF. CDR3 in DNA: TGTGCCAGCAGCCAGGCGAACAGGGGCTCCTACGAGCAGTACTTC.